These 30 T cell receptor beta chains were sequenced from one sample in a study of T cells after yellow fever vaccination. Via MiXCR, TCRdb re-called the 5' RACE reads, giving one row per CDR3 protein. The sample holds some 32,000 distinct CDR3 sequences; 6.6% are singletons and the top ten take about 20%. This specimen consisted of PBMCs, either bulk or a sorted T-cell subset (CD4+, CD8+, memory, or dextramer-sorted; not recorded which), obtained on the day of the first yellow fever vaccination. Receptors were obtained from a young man who received the YFV17D yellow fever vaccine.

This clonotype was counted many times. The J gene is TRBJ2-3, the V gene TRBV7-8; D is ambiguous. The CDR3 loop spans 16 amino acids. Germline V gene sequence: CDR1 SGHVS, CDR2 FQNEAQ. V lost 1 base and J 5 bases, leaving 16 bases between the germline ends. The CDR3 region is CASSLDQPRPGDTQYF. The CDR3 DNA reads TGTGCCAGCAGCTTAGATCAGCCTCGCCCCGGAGATACGCAGTATTTT.

At least ten counts were recorded for this clonotype. The J gene is TRBJ1-1, the V gene TRBV7-2; D perhaps matches TRBD1 (6 bases). The CDR3 is made up of 15 amino acids. Trimming stripped 4 bases from V and 5 bases from J, with 17 bases between. Germline V CDR1 and CDR2: SGHTA, FQGNSA. The DNA of the CDR3 is TGTGCCAGCAGCTCTCCAGGGGTTGGCGTGACTGAAGCTTTCTTT. Translation: CASSSPGVGVTEAFF.

About this clonotype: This could be a read error, since a much larger clone is one nucleotide away. The chain couples TRBV3-1 to TRBJ2-1; D unresolved. Germline CDR1 LGHDT, CDR2 YNNKEL (reference sequence). CDR3 length: 15 residues. The CDR3 loop is CATSQDAGPYNEQFF. In DNA, the CDR3 is TGTGCCACCAGCCAAGATGCAGGCCCCTACAATGAGCAGTTCTTC.

Concerning this clonotype: The junction differs from germline at one of its ends, possibly a read error. The chain links TRBV12-3 or TRBV12-4 to TRBJ2-2, with 9 bases aligning to TRBD2. The CDR3 has 18 amino acids. The CDR3 protein is CACSAATLRGGLGGELFF. The CDR3, as DNA: TGTGCCTGCAGTGCCGCGACTTTGCGGGGGGGCCTCGGCGGGGAGCTGTTTTTT.

This clonotype was counted ten times or more. V and J are TRBV5-1 and TRBJ2-1, with D unresolved. CDR3 length: 14 amino acids. The germline V and J ends were trimmed by 1 base and 8 bases, with 13 bases remaining between them. CDR1 and CDR2 from the germline V gene are SGHRS and YFSETQ. The CDR3 DNA sequence: TGCGCCAGCAGCTTGTCTGCCGGCGACGATGAGCAGTTCTTC. Amino acids: CASSLSAGDDEQFF.

This clonotype was observed at least ten times. The chain carries TRBV10-3 and TRBJ1-1; D perhaps matches TRBD1 (5 bases). V was shortened by 7 bases and J by 4 bases, with 13 bases between the two germline ends. Germline lookup yields CDR1 ENHRY and CDR2 SYGVKD. This CDR3 comprises 13 residues. In nucleotides, the CDR3 is TGTGCCATCAATTTTCAGGGCGGCACTGAAGCTTTCTTT. Residues: CAINFQGGTEAFF.

This clonotype was seen many times. This rearrangement joins TRBV6-5 to TRBJ2-2; 9 bases map to TRBD2. V dropped 10 bases and J dropped 6; count of bases not matched to a gene: 6. Germline CDR1 MNHEY, CDR2 SVGAGI. The CDR3 totals 13 residues. Here the CDR3 reads CATIGLAPGELFF. The CDR3 DNA sequence: TGTGCCACCATAGGACTAGCGCCCGGGGAGCTGTTTTTT.

This clonotype showed up just a few times. This sequence joins TRBV12-3 or TRBV12-4 and TRBJ2-1, with D perhaps TRBD1 (6 bases). The V end was cut by 8 bases, the J end by 7 bases, with 9 bases between. This CDR3 region has 11 residues. In DNA form, the CDR3 reads TGTGCCAGCGATAGGGGGAATGAGCAGTTCTTC. This sequence encodes CASDRGNEQFF.

This clonotype was found many times. V usage is TRBV7-9 and J usage is TRBJ1-4, with unresolved D. Between the trimmed V and J ends, which lost 2 bases and 2 bases, there was a span of 0 bases. The germline V gene has CDR1 SEHNR and CDR2 FQNEAQ (reference sequence). CDR3 length: 12 amino acids. CDR3 sequence reads: CASSLTNEKLFF. DNA of the CDR3: TGTGCCAGCAGCTTAACTAATGAAAAACTGTTTTTT.

The table lists this clonotype with many counts. The genes are TRBV7-2 and TRBJ1-2; the D is unclear. Trimming took off 7 bases at V and 8 bases at J, with 14 bases between the two ends. The CDR3 runs to 12 residues. CDR1 is SGHTA, CDR2 FQGNSA, per germline. In DNA form, the CDR3 reads TGTGCCAGCACCTTCGGGGTAATCGGCTACACCTTC. Translating gives CASTFGVIGYTF. The whole variable domain, remainder taken from reference TRBV7-2 and TRBJ1-2, is GAGVSQSPSNKVTEKGKDVELRCDPISGHTALYWYRQSLGQGLEFLIYFQGNSAPDKSGLPSDRFSAERTGGSVSTLTIQRTQQEDSAVYLCASTFGVIGYTFGSGTRLTVV.

The chain recombines TRBV11-2 with TRBJ2-5; tentative D call: TRBD2 (6 bases). The CDR3 length is 16 residues. Germline V gene data show CDR1 as SGHAT and CDR2 as FQNNGV. Between the trimmed V and J ends, which lost 5 bases and 3 bases, there was a span of 19 bases. CDR3 in DNA: TGTGCCAGCAGCCCCCCCCAGGCTAGCGCCAAAGAGACCCAGTACTTC. It translates to CASSPPQASAKETQYF.

With regard to this clonotype: Possible read error: a much larger clone is one base away. This chain's CDR3 is CASIILTGTDTQYF. Here the CDR3 DNA reads TGTGCCAGTATTATCCTAACAGGAACAGATACGCAGTATTTT. V usage is TRBV19 and J usage is TRBJ2-3; the D gene is possibly TRBD1 (5 bases). From germline, CDR1 is LNHDA and CDR2 SQIVND (reference sequence). Trimming took off 7 bases at V and 3 bases at J, with 14 bases between the two ends. CDR3 length: 14 residues.

This clonotype was observed many times. The chain uses TRBV7-2 and TRBJ1-5; possible D gene TRBD1, 5 bases. This CDR3 has 14 residues. V lost 5 bases to trimming and J lost 6 bases, with 14 bases between them. The germline gives CDR1 SGHTA, CDR2 FQGNSA. This CDR3 reads CASSHGGESQPQHF. DNA of the CDR3: TGTGCCAGCAGCCACGGGGGGGAAAGTCAGCCCCAGCATTTT.

This clonotype was recorded many times. The chain is built from TRBV5-1 and TRBJ2-7, with 9 positions matching TRBD1. CDR3 length: 15 amino acids. The V gene's germline CDR1 is SGHRS and CDR2 YFSETQ. V was pared by 4 bases and J by 9 bases, with 14 bases of the junction left unmatched. CDR3 residues: CASSLDRGGLGGQYF. In DNA, the CDR3 is TGCGCCAGCAGCCTGGACAGGGGAGGCCTTGGGGGGCAGTACTTC. Filled out from reference TRBV5-1 and TRBJ2-7, the complete variable domain reads KAGVTQTPRYLIKTRGQQVTLSCSPISGHRSVSWYQQTPGQGLQFLFEYFSETQRNKGNFPGRFSGRQFSNSRSEMNVSTLELGDSALYLCASSLDRGGLGGQYFGPGTRLTVT.

Turning to this clonotype: A read error may be the cause here, since a much bigger clone is one base away. The V gene is TRBV27, the J gene TRBJ2-5; D not certain. The CDR3 sequence is 13 residues long. Per the germline V gene, CDR1 is MNHEY and CDR2 is SMNVEV (reference sequence). Trimming shortened V by 6 bases and J by 5 bases, and 13 bases separated the two germline ends. CDR3 in DNA: TGTGCCAGCAGCCCCCCCGCGCATGAGACCCAGTACTTC. Its translation is CASSPPAHETQYF.

In this sample, this clonotype turned up many times. The chain's CDR3 is CASCQSGAGPPGYTF. The CDR3 coding sequence is TGTGCCAGTTGTCAGTCAGGGGCGGGCCCCCCTGGCTACACCTTC. This chain joins TRBV27 and TRBJ1-2, with D tentatively TRBD1 (6 bases). Germline CDR1 MNHEY, CDR2 SMNVEV (reference sequence). The CDR3 contains 15 residues. V gave up 9 bases and J gave up 7 bases, with 24 bases separating them.

Many counts were recorded for this clonotype. CDR3 amino acids: CASSLLGGSYNEQFF. In DNA, the CDR3 is TGCGCCAGCAGCTTGTTAGGGGGCTCCTACAATGAGCAGTTCTTC. This chain uses TRBV5-1 with TRBJ2-1, with D possibly matching TRBD1 (6 bases). Germline CDR1 SGHRS, CDR2 YFSETQ. V was cut by 1 base and J by 0 bases, with 8 bases left in between. The CDR3 loop spans 15 amino acids.

This clonotype was found a few times. V usage is TRBV12-5 and J usage is TRBJ1-5; TRBD1 agrees at 7 bases. Germline V gene sequence: CDR1 LGHNT, CDR2 FRNRAP. The J segment lost 1 base and the V segment lost 0 bases, leaving 18 bases of the junction unmatched. The length of the CDR3 is 21 residues. Here the CDR3 reads CASGLVLTGQRSQGSNQPQHF. CDR3 DNA: TGTGCTAGTGGTTTGGTACTAACGGGACAGCGCTCGCAGGGGAGCAATCAGCCCCAGCATTTT.

Many counts were recorded for this clonotype. The chain links TRBV24-1 to TRBJ2-5; 14 positions match TRBD2. There are 17 residues in the CDR3. Germline CDR1 and CDR2: KGHDR and SFDVKD. After removal of 3 bases from V and 5 bases from J, the junction contained 7 bases not matched to a gene. CDR3 DNA: TGTGCCACCAGTGATGGGGGGACTAGCGGGGGATGGGAGACCCAGTACTTC. It encodes CATSDGGTSGGWETQYF.

This clonotype was picked up a small number of times. This chain links TRBV6-1 with TRBJ1-4; D unresolved. The CDR3 length is 15 residues. Trimming left V 8 bases short and J 0 bases short, with 13 bases between. Looked up from germline, CDR1 is MNHNS and CDR2 is SASEGT. Here the CDR3 reads CASQPLGATNEKLFF. CDR3 in DNA: TGTGCCAGCCAGCCCCTAGGAGCAACTAATGAAAAACTGTTTTTT.

At least ten counts were recorded for this clonotype. This chain links TRBV7-2 with TRBJ1-2; 9 positions agree with TRBD1. CDR1 and CDR2 (germline): SGHTA, FQGNSA. This CDR3 contains 15 residues. The V and J ends lost 4 bases and 7 bases, in that order; junction bases with no gene match: 10. DNA of the CDR3: TGTGCCAGCAGCTCACCGGGCGGGACAGGGTCTGGCTACACCTTC. This translates into CASSSPGGTGSGYTF.

The table lists this clonotype with a few counts. This chain links TRBV20-1 with TRBJ2-3, with D hard to call. CDR1 is DFQATT, CDR2 SNEGSKA, per germline (reference sequence). The CDR3 consists of 14 residues. Trimming took 0 bases from V and 0 from J, leaving 7 bases between them. The CDR3 reads CSAREELSTDTQYF. The CDR3 DNA sequence: TGCAGTGCTAGAGAAGAACTTAGCACAGATACGCAGTATTTT.

This clonotype has a count of ten or more. V gene TRBV7-2 combines with J gene TRBJ1-5; D ambiguous. Trimming removed 3 bases from V and 4 bases from J, with 7 bases in between. The CDR3 runs to 13 residues. Per germline, CDR1 SGHTA and CDR2 FQGNSA. CDR3 nucleotide sequence: TGTGCCAGCAGCTTTGCCCAAAATCAGCCCCAGCATTTT. It codes for CASSFAQNQPQHF.

By its share, this clonotype is medium-sized (0.01 to 0.1%). The rearrangement links TRBV12-3 or TRBV12-4 to TRBJ2-5; 9 nucleotides match TRBD1. The CDR3 extends over 14 amino acids. J lost 5 bases, V lost 5 bases, and 6 bases had no gene match. The CDR3 bases are TGTGCCAGCAGTCCACAGGGGGCGCGGGAGACCCAGTACTTC. Translation gives CASSPQGARETQYF.

This clonotype has a count of ten or more. The rearrangement links TRBV5-4 to TRBJ1-2; D possibly corresponds to TRBD1 (6 bases). This CDR3 region has 15 residues. V was trimmed by 2 bases and J by 8 bases, leaving 19 bases between them. Germline V gene data show CDR1 as SGHNT and CDR2 as YYREEE (reference sequence). The CDR3 is CASSLDRRGTKGYTF. CDR3 nucleotides: TGTGCCAGCAGCTTAGACAGGAGGGGAACCAAGGGCTACACCTTC.

This clonotype appeared many times. The chain recombines TRBV2 with TRBJ2-2; D gene unclear. The V and J ends lost 8 bases and 7 bases respectively, with 8 bases between them. The CDR3 is 11 amino acids. Per the germline V gene, CDR1 is SNHLY and CDR2 is FYNNEI. The CDR3 is CASEYGGELFF. The CDR3 coding sequence is TGTGCCAGCGAGTACGGCGGGGAGCTGTTTTTT.

The table lists this clonotype with many counts. V gene TRBV24-1 combines with J gene TRBJ2-5, with D tentatively TRBD1 or TRBD2 (5 bases each). Per the germline V gene, CDR1 is KGHDR and CDR2 is SFDVKD. This CDR3 comprises 14 residues. V lost 1 base to trimming and J lost 5 bases, with 10 bases between them. The CDR3 reads CATSDFEGLETQYF. CDR3 DNA sequence: TGTGCCACCAGTGATTTTGAGGGGTTGGAGACCCAGTACTTC.

This clonotype occurred many times. The chain recombines TRBV20-1 with TRBJ1-1; D is possibly TRBD1 (5 bases). This CDR3 is built from 15 residues. The V gene lost 0 bases and the J gene lost 10 bases, with 21 bases spanning the gap. Looked up from germline, CDR1 is DFQATT and CDR2 is SNEGSKA (reference sequence). DNA of the CDR3: TGCAGTGCTAGAGATCATCGACAGACCTTTAGAGGAGCTTTCTTT. It codes for CSARDHRQTFRGAFF.

This clonotype was picked up many times. The J gene is TRBJ2-7, the V gene TRBV7-6; D may be TRBD1 (6 bases). The CDR3 loop spans 14 amino acids. Germline V CDR1 and CDR2: SGHVS, FNYEAQ. V lost 1 base, J lost 2 bases, and 9 bases lay in between. The DNA of the CDR3 is TGTGCCAGCAGCTTAGACACAGGGACCTACGAGCAGTACTTC. Residues: CASSLDTGTYEQYF.

The table lists this clonotype with a few counts. This chain uses TRBV28 with TRBJ2-2; tentative D call: TRBD1 (6 bases). There are 12 residues in the CDR3. V gave up 8 bases and J gave up 6 bases, with 10 bases separating them. CDR1 is MDHEN, CDR2 SYDVKM, per germline. Here the CDR3 DNA reads TGTGCCAGCGGAGGACAGCCCGGGGAGCTGTTTTTT. It yields the protein CASGGQPGELFF.